The source of this TCR beta chain is a study of T cell repertoires in cytomegalovirus infection. Study-level information: Peptides in the study included HLA-C-restricted and HLA-B-restricted CMV epitopes. Findings and limits, study-wide: CMV carriers having the relevant HLA were flagged by cumulative public TCR beta family frequency. HLA-C-restricted, CMV-specific TCR beta clonotypes were dominant ex vivo.

V shed 2 bases and J shed 0 bases, with 14 bases lying between them. Germline CDR1 reads LGHNT; CDR2 reads FRNRAP. The length of the CDR3 is 18 residues. Details on this clonotype: Its target is not known.

TCRdb re-analysed the reads in MiXCR, keeping a single row per CDR3 protein. The repertoire holds 900,000 to 950,000 distinct CDR3 sequences, around 32% seen once, with about 14% in the top ten. V gene TRBV12-5 combines with J gene TRBJ2-6; D gene unclear. This TCR was recovered from a human donor in good health (CMV status not recorded). Some clones in this sample may be carry-over from other donors' samples. This material consisted of cultured CD8+ T cells from PBMCs, taken from culture after CMV antigen stimulation. CDR3 amino acids: CASGLSLSSLSGANVLTF. The CDR3 coding sequence is TGTGCTAGTGGTTTGTCCCTCTCGTCTCTCTCTGGGGCCAACGTCCTGACTTTC.